The TCR beta chain described here comes from a study of cytomegalovirus exposure and HLA in healthy donors (dated by TCRdb to the late 2010s). The study in broad terms: In an earlier analysis of roughly 590 of the donors, about 260 Gb of sequence data and approximately 120 million unique TCR beta sequences from roughly 190 million T cells were reported. In an earlier analysis of a few hundred of the donors, high-throughput TCR beta sequencing was used to judge whether each TCR beta V gene segment behaved as functional or pseudogenic. Donor age, sex, ethnicity and CMV serostatus were compiled together with the repertoire data. Every discovery cohort repertoire had been produced on one sequencing platform. Rather than drawing on any new phenotypic data, the later analysis identified candidate immune exposures from TCR beta sequences and the way those sequences occurred across donors. A later analysis re-analyzed previously published TCR beta repertoires from 660 or so donors and added high-resolution HLA genotyping to study TCR occurrence patterns. The study was designed to test whether signatures of past pathogen exposure could be identified by cataloging public T cell receptors. Typing coverage differed by locus: A, B, C, DRB1 and DQB1 were typed in about 629-630 donors, DQA1 in 500 to 550, DPA1 in approximately 610, and DPB1 in just under 480. Along with the approximately 650-subject first cohort, a separate validation cohort of over a hundred different subjects was used. Because of strong linkage in the cohort, roughly 5 DR-DQ haplotypes were treated as single units for association and clustering. Both class I and class II loci were covered by HLA typing, at four-digit resolution. Of the roughly 410 genotyped donors, roughly 80% were placed in the genetic ancestry cluster associated with self-reported Caucasian donors. On average, around 230,000 unique TCR beta nucleotide sequences were sequenced per donor among 350 to 400 genotyped donors of the cohort, with roughly 18% of those sequences being non-productive. The T cell repertoires of 666 subjects were profiled by immunosequencing and related to cytomegalovirus serostatus. To predict cytomegalovirus infection status, the study combined high-throughput TCR immunosequencing, statistical association of individual TCRs with disease status, and machine learning. An early release that covered roughly 600 HLA-typed donors contained approximately 300 gigabases of sequencing data and 80 million or so unique TCR sequences. A later genetic analysis used genome-wide SNP genotypes for about 65% of the 666 donors, treating that subset as a discovery cohort.

To note about this clone: What antigen it recognizes has not been identified. No base-level quality is on record; no much larger clone is a single base apart.

The library relied on the immunoSEQ multiplex PCR assay. The multiplex PCR relied on a mix of 60 forward primers for TCR Vbeta segments and 13 reverse primers for TCR Jbeta segments. The CDR3 region of rearranged TCR beta genes was amplified from genomic DNA with a multiplex PCR assay. The amplified TCR beta libraries were sequenced on the Illumina HiSeq System as 87-base-pair reads. The paper's processing steps were these. Across the 500 to 750 repertoires, a later analysis counted tens of millions of unique TCR beta chains, 8.5 million to 12 million of which were shared by at least two donors. A nearest-neighbor algorithm error-corrected the raw reads and collapsed the reads into unique sequences, merging closely related sequences to remove PCR and sequencing errors. Alignment of CDR3 sequences to IMGT reference sequences was used to assign V, D and J gene segments. For a sequence to be retained, at least a six-nucleotide match to both a V gene segment and a J gene segment was required. Rearrangements were classified as productive when the CDR3 lacked stop codons and remained in frame with V and J, and all other rearrangements were classified as non-productive. CDR3 was defined by IMGT convention, running from the second conserved V-encoded cysteine to the conserved J-encoded phenylalanine. Sequences without an unambiguous match to a single V gene segment were excluded from the earlier analysis of about 600 of the donors. An earlier analysis of just under 600 of the donors called V segments functional above 56.7% productive rearrangements and segregating when the between-donor standard deviation exceeded 5%. To diagnose cytomegalovirus status from the catalog of TCR beta chain sequences, a statistical classification framework was built. In a later analysis, V and J genes were assigned by comparing TCR nucleotide sequences against IMGT/GENE-DB human TR gene sequences. A later analysis assigned CDR3 sequences and most-parsimonious VDJ recombination scenarios with the TCRdist pipeline. In a later analysis, each TCR beta chain was defined by its CDR3 amino acid sequence together with its V-gene family, and reads lacking a unique V-gene family were excluded. As a way to deal with suspected cross-contamination and a sequencing artifact, a later analysis dropped 450 to 600 nucleotide sequences that were highly shared and had low generation probability. In a later analysis, a clonal expansion index for each public chain was calculated from normalized within-repertoire ranks of inferred template counts. Generation probabilities in a later analysis came from a VDJ recombination model fitted to out-of-frame rearrangements, and those results were checked against IGoR. In a later analysis, hypergeometric tests were used to score TCR-TCR, TCR-HLA and TCR-CMV co-occurrence, with a repertoire-size bias correction applied to TCR pairs. False discovery rates were estimated in a later analysis by permuting HLA or CMV assignments 20 times. In a later analysis, co-occurring TCRs were grouped with DBSCAN, and TCRdist sequence similarity was added when clustering was performed within HLA-allele-positive subsets. Co-occurrence clustering excluded repertoires with fewer than 30,000 or more than 120,000 public chains, plus five with anomalous nucleotide sharing. What TCRdb holds here is the immuneACCESS table cut down to in-frame rearrangements. Part of the clones is not present; checked against another copy, under half of the missing clones reflect an unresolved V gene, and the others are unexplained. V, J and clone size are those of that table, while D and trimming were read from the DNA. Here the sample has about 140,000 clones; around 9.6% occur a single time. The top ten clonotypes cover less than 2% of the sample.

The cohort comprised several hundred healthy bone marrow donors. All cohort members were sampled while nominally healthy, although unrecorded immune exposures were likely present. The donor was CMV seronegative and belonged to the group of 350 or so seronegative cohort members. Every donor gave a peripheral blood sample, and the peripheral blood mononuclear cells from that sample were used for TCR beta sequencing. Genomic DNA was extracted from the blood cell samples with the Qiagen DNeasy Blood Extraction Kit. The V end loses 7 bases and the J end loses 6 bases, and a stretch of 10 bases separates them. Including the terminal cysteine and phenylalanine, the CDR3 comprises 12 residues. The entry retains the CDR3 DNA only, 36 bases that are in frame from base 1. From a lookup of the germline V gene (reference sequence), CDR1 and CDR2 are SEHNR and FQNEAQ. What the authors observed across the whole study: V-gene and J-gene trimming of TCR beta chains was associated with a missense DCLRE1C variant in a later genetic analysis, and the association was replicated in an independent cohort. A few of the identified cytomegalovirus-associated TCR beta chains were confirmed in vitro to be specific for cytomegalovirus antigens. According to the authors, the approach could potentially be generalized to other disease states and immunological phenotypes. Because counts were too low, more than 15 rarely observed V segments, including chromosome 9 orphons, were left out of the earlier analysis of about 500 of the donors. Some IMGT-functional V segments, including TRBV6-2 and TRBV6-3, could not be told apart with the 87-base-pair reads, so those segments were excluded. When HLA alleles, especially DR and DQ, strongly co-occurred, attributing TCR associations to individual alleles was difficult. Most TCR sequences were observed very rarely across donors, whereas some public TCRs were present in many individuals. A further reported finding was that TCR beta sequences accurately predicted the HLA-A and HLA-B alleles for most subjects in the first cohort. The study gave a list of about 160 TCR beta chains associated with cytomegalovirus. In a later analysis, several top co-occurrence clusters were reported to appear linked to parvovirus B19, influenza, CMV and Epstein-Barr virus. The only immune exposure information available for the cohort was CMV serostatus. This cohort had only TCR beta chains sequenced, and the lack of alpha or paired-chain data limited which features could be detected. The presence/absence analyses assumed that sequencing depth was roughly uniform across donors, and that assumption may not be true. According to a later analysis, TCR association rates differed among HLA loci, with DRB1 alleles showing the most associated TCRs and HLA-C alleles showing the fewest. In a later analysis, HLA-associated TCR beta chains showed more clonal expansion and lower generation probabilities than non-associated chains that were equally common. Because HLA typing was unavailable for some donors at each locus, only the typed subset was used in association tests. Compared with the approximately 720-donor mean, donors in an Asian-associated ancestry cluster had fewer N-insertions in productive TCRs, according to a later genetic analysis. Linkage disequilibrium might explain the correlated functional status among segregating V segments, but an unknown experimental factor could not be ruled out. The classifier was reported to diagnose cytomegalovirus status with high specificity and sensitivity in both the original and validation cohorts. A group of highly shared sequence variants was considered likely to be a technical artifact of the sequencing pipeline. A later analysis found that most CMV-associated TCR beta chains appeared HLA-restricted, with HLA associations seemingly driven largely by CMV exposure. An earlier analysis of approximately 540 of the donors showed that most TCR beta V segments appeared in productive rearrangements either about 87% or about 30% of the time, which broadly matched IMGT annotations. Specific HLA alleles were associated with over 15,000 TCR beta sequences at a false discovery rate of 0.05 in a later analysis.

The chain is made from TRBV7-9 and TRBJ2-1; matching of 6 bases hints at TRBD2 as the D gene. The sample comprised PBMCs. The sequence came from a male donor in good health and CMV-seronegative. The CDR3 amino acid sequence is: CASNWGVNEQFF. The DNA sequence follows: TGTGCCAGCAATTGGGGGGTCAATGAGCAGTTCTTC.